The rows below give T cell receptor beta chains drawn from one sample of a study of T-cell reconstitution after alpha-beta-depleted transplantation in children. TCRdb re-analysed the PCR reads in MiXCR, keeping a single row per CDR3 protein. The sample has 600,000 or so distinct CDR3 sequences; 23% are singletons. The sample was PBMCs, mostly from graft donor cells, taken 360 days after TCRalphabeta/CD19-depleted stem cell transplant. The receptors come from a boy younger than two who had a stem cell transplant for acute myeloid leukemia, so the T cells may come from the graft donor. The CDR3 runs from the conserved cysteine through the conserved F or W. Fields, in order: D gene, V gene, J gene, clone size, CDR3 DNA, CDR3 protein. A D gene is named only where the DNA matches it firmly. Not every row has a clone size; where given, it reads once, few, many or a size class.

NA	TRBV20-1	TRBJ2-1	NA	TGCAGTGCCGGCGCAGGGACGAGCTCCTACAATGAGCAGTTCTTC	CSAGAGTSSYNEQFF
NA	TRBV15	TRBJ2-7	NA	TGTGCCACCAGCAGCCCAGGGGTGACAGATTCCTACGAGCAGTACTTC	CATSSPGVTDSYEQYF
NA	TRBV5-1	TRBJ1-1	NA	TGCGCCAGCAGCCGACTCTTGAGTACTGAAGCTTTCTTT	CASSRLLSTEAFF
NA	TRBV7-9	TRBJ2-3	NA	TGTGCCAGCTATCTCGCGGGGGCTAGCACAGATACGCAGTATTTT	CASYLAGASTDTQYF
NA	TRBV29-1	TRBJ1-2	few	TGCAGCGTTGAACCCCGGGGGACGAGCGGCTACACCTTC	CSVEPRGTSGYTF
NA	TRBV29-1	TRBJ2-1	many	TGCAGCGTTGATGAGTACCATGAGCAGTTCTTC	CSVDEYHEQFF
TRBD2	TRBV20-1	TRBJ2-3	many	TGCAGTGCTGTCCGGGGGGTGAAGTATTTT	CSAVRGVKYF
TRBD1	TRBV20-1	TRBJ1-1	NA	TGCAGTGTTTTGCAGGGGGCCACTGAAGCTTTCTTT	CSVLQGATEAFF
NA	TRBV15	TRBJ2-7	few	TGTGCCACCAGCAGAGATCGGGGTCTCTTCTACGAGCAGTACTTC	CATSRDRGLFYEQYF
NA	TRBV11-2	TRBJ2-7	few	TGTGCCAGCAGACAGTTGGGGAAAACCTCCTACGAGCAGTACTTC	CASRQLGKTSYEQYF
NA	TRBV7-2	TRBJ2-7	NA	TGTGCCAGCAGCTCTAGTTCAGGGAAGTGGAGATCCTACGAGCAGTACTTC	CASSSSSGKWRSYEQYF
NA	TRBV6-4	TRBJ2-1	many	TGTGCCAGCAGTTACCTCCCCTACAATGAGCAGTTCTTC	CASSYLPYNEQFF
NA	TRBV20-1	TRBJ1-2	NA	TGCAGTGCTCGAGGAACGGGACTTACATATGGCTACACCTTC	CSARGTGLTYGYTF
NA	TRBV19	TRBJ2-1	once	TGTGCCAGTAGTATCTCAGTAAGCTCCTACAATGAGCAGTTCTTC	CASSISVSSYNEQFF
NA	TRBV15	TRBJ1-5	NA	TGTGCCACCAGCAGAGCGGGAGGCAATCAGCCCCAGCATTTT	CATSRAGGNQPQHF
NA	TRBV4-3	TRBJ2-5	many	TGCGCCAGCAGCCAAGAAAGCTTCGGCAGGGACGAGACCCAGTACTTC	CASSQESFGRDETQYF
TRBD2	TRBV29-1	TRBJ2-1	many	TGCAGCGTTGAAGATCGTCGGGCGGGGGGTCTCTACAATGAGCAGTTCTTC	CSVEDRRAGGLYNEQFF
NA	TRBV4-3	TRBJ2-2	many	TGCGCCAGCAGCCTGATCGACAGGCCGAACACCGGGGAGCTGTTTTTT	CASSLIDRPNTGELFF
NA	TRBV20-1	TRBJ2-1	many	TGCAGTGCTAGAGATCGGGAGAGGGTGTTCTTC	CSARDRERVFF
TRBD1	TRBV6-1	TRBJ1-4	many	TGTGCCAGCAGTGACACAGGGGGCGGGGGTGAAAAACTGTTTTTT	CASSDTGGGGEKLFF
TRBD1	TRBV10-3	TRBJ2-7	NA	TGTGCCATCAAAGGACAGGGCTTTATCTACGAGCAGTACTTC	CAIKGQGFIYEQYF
NA	TRBV3-1	TRBJ1-2	many	TGTGCCAGCAGCCAAGATGGTACGGGGGCTTATGGCTACACCTTC	CASSQDGTGAYGYTF
NA	TRBV15	TRBJ1-1	many	TGTGCCACCAGCAGAGAAACGGGGGAATACACTGAAGCTTTCTTT	CATSRETGEYTEAFF
NA	TRBV20-1	TRBJ2-3	many	TGCAGTGCTAGTACCGGGGGAAGCACAGATACGCAGTATTTT	CSASTGGSTDTQYF
NA	TRBV6-6	TRBJ1-2	few	TGTGCCAGCAGTTACGCCGGGGGCGATGGCTACACCTTC	CASSYAGGDGYTF
NA	TRBV6-1	TRBJ2-1	NA	TGTGCCAGCAGTAGGTCTCCTTATCTATACAATGAGCAGTTCTTC	CASSRSPYLYNEQFF
TRBD1	TRBV12-3/TRBV12-4	TRBJ2-7	many	TGTGCCAGCAGTTTTCGACAGGGGGGGTACGAGCAGTACTTC	CASSFRQGGYEQYF
NA	TRBV20-1	TRBJ1-2	NA	TGCAGTGCTAGAGAGGGCAGGACTAACTATGGCTACACCTTC	CSAREGRTNYGYTF
NA	TRBV20-1	TRBJ2-7	NA	TGCAGTGCTAGAGATATTTCGGAGGGAATTGGCGACGAGCAGTACTTC	CSARDISEGIGDEQYF
NA	TRBV2	TRBJ2-4	few	TGTGCCAGTATACAGGGACGGTGGGAAAACATTCAGTACTTC	CASIQGRWENIQYF
NA	TRBV29-1	TRBJ1-3	NA	TGCAGCGCCGTGGTGGTCTCTGGAAACACCATATATTTT	CSAVVVSGNTIYF
TRBD1	TRBV18	TRBJ1-3	NA	TGTGCCAGCTCACCGCAGGGGGCGACGACTGGAAACACCATATATTTT	CASSPQGATTGNTIYF
TRBD2	TRBV6-5	TRBJ2-1	NA	TGTGCCAGCAGTTACTCGGCTAGCGGGGGGTTAACCTCCTACAATGAGCAGTTCTTC	CASSYSASGGLTSYNEQFF
NA	TRBV7-9	TRBJ2-2	NA	TGTGCCAGCAGCTCGAAGGGGACACCTGCTCGCACCGGGGAGCTGTTTTTT	CASSSKGTPARTGELFF
TRBD1	TRBV20-1	TRBJ1-1	NA	TGCAGTGCTCCACTACAGGGGACCACTGAAGCTTTCTTT	CSAPLQGTTEAFF
TRBD2	TRBV7-2	TRBJ2-1	many	TGTGCCAGCAGCTTACCGCGGGGGGGCCGAGATGTTGGGTTCTTC	CASSLPRGGRDVGFF
TRBD1	TRBV6-1	TRBJ1-1	NA	TGTGCCAGCTGCACAGGGGCGGACACTGAAGCTTTCTTT	CASCTGADTEAFF
NA	TRBV6-5	TRBJ1-1	many	TGTGCCAGCAGTTACTCAGGGGGGCGAATTAGGTCAAGTGCTGAAGCTTTCTTT	CASSYSGGRIRSSAEAFF
NA	TRBV29-1	TRBJ2-1	many	TGCAGCGTTGGCGGGACGCAAAACAATGAGCAGTTCTTC	CSVGGTQNNEQFF
NA	TRBV28	TRBJ2-3	NA	TGTGCCAGCAGCGGCCCTAGCGGCACAGATACGCAGTATTTT	CASSGPSGTDTQYF
NA	TRBV7-2	TRBJ2-7	NA	TGTGCCAGCAGCCCCAATCCGGGGCAATTCTACGAGCAGTACTTC	CASSPNPGQFYEQYF
NA	TRBV7-3	TRBJ2-2	many	TGTGCCAGCAGCTTACAAGCGAACACCGGGGAGCTGTTTTTT	CASSLQANTGELFF
NA	TRBV27	TRBJ2-4	NA	TGTGCCAGCAGTTTTCGGCAGGGGGCCAAAAACATTCAGTACTTC	CASSFRQGAKNIQYF
NA	TRBV20-1	TRBJ2-1	many	TGCAGTGCTAGAGCACAGGACCTCAATGAGCAGTTCTTC	CSARAQDLNEQFF
NA	TRBV28	TRBJ1-5	few	TGTGCCAGCAGTTTTCCCGGGAGGAATCAGCCCCAGCATTTT	CASSFPGRNQPQHF
TRBD2	TRBV6-1	TRBJ2-7	few	TGTGCCAGCAGTGAAGCGTGGACTAGCGGGGTGAAGTACTTC	CASSEAWTSGVKYF
NA	TRBV9	TRBJ1-2	many	TGTGCCAGCAGCGTAAACCGGGGGGACGGAGTCGGCTACACCTTC	CASSVNRGDGVGYTF
TRBD1	TRBV6-5	TRBJ2-7	NA	TGTGCCAGCAGTTACCGACAGGGTACCCTCGAGCAGTACTTC	CASSYRQGTLEQYF
TRBD2	TRBV20-1	TRBJ2-5	NA	TGCAGTGCTAGACCACAGACTAGCGGCCAAGAGACCCAGTACTTC	CSARPQTSGQETQYF
NA	TRBV20-1	TRBJ2-7	NA	TGCAGTGCAACCGGGACGGAGAGCTCCTACGAGCAGTACTTC	CSATGTESSYEQYF
NA	TRBV5-1	TRBJ2-5	many	TGCGCCAGCAGACAAAACAGGCAAGAGACCCAGTACTTC	CASRQNRQETQYF
NA	TRBV5-4	TRBJ1-2	few	TGTGCCAGCAGCTTGCGTCGGGCGAAGGGGCCCTATGGCTACACCTTC	CASSLRRAKGPYGYTF